These T cell receptor beta chains were read from a single sample in a study of tumor-infiltrating lymphocytes in primary liver carcinoma. TCRdb re-called the multiplex PCR reads with MiXCR, one entry per CDR3 protein. The sample yields roughly 330,000 distinct CDR3 sequences, 65% seen once. Material: peripheral blood. These TCRs come from a middle-aged man with primary liver carcinoma and hepatitis B virus infection. Both conserved end residues are part of each CDR3. A D gene is named only where the DNA matches it firmly.

d_call	v_call	j_call	cdr3_aa
TRBD1	TRBV30	TRBJ2-7	CDWSGTGNAYEQYF
TRBD1	TRBV5-6	TRBJ2-7	CASTTLSGTGAREQYF
NA	TRBV10-1	TRBJ2-7	CASSPTRSSYEQYF
NA	TRBV6-2/TRBV6-3	TRBJ2-3	CASRRITSTDTQYF
NA	TRBV11-2	TRBJ2-1	CASSWISWNYSEQFF
NA	TRBV24-1	TRBJ1-1	CATSHSRGRTEAFF
TRBD2	TRBV11-2	TRBJ2-1	CASNFGGSGRSSNEQFF
TRBD2	TRBV6-5	TRBJ2-2	CASSYSGLAGGTGELFF
NA	TRBV6-1	TRBJ2-2	CASRDALTRTGELFF
TRBD1	TRBV5-1	TRBJ2-5	CASSREPGQGETQYF
NA	TRBV14	TRBJ2-1	CASSQYTGCSSYNEQFF
TRBD2	TRBV14	TRBJ2-7	CASSQRGLVREQYF
NA	TRBV6-6	TRBJ1-6	CANSYSVGRGENSPLHF
NA	TRBV2	TRBJ2-3	CARSEAIPREGDTQYF
TRBD1	TRBV4-2	TRBJ1-2	CASSQDRAGGGFGYTF
TRBD2	TRBV11-2	TRBJ2-7	CASSPGAGNSYEQYF
TRBD1	TRBV29-1	TRBJ2-7	CSVSGQGADEHYF
NA	TRBV6-6	TRBJ1-1	CASREGSTVNNTEAFF
NA	TRBV6-6	TRBJ2-7	CVSSSPAEGHLVYEQHF
TRBD2	TRBV12-3/TRBV12-4	TRBJ2-3	CVSSSGTSFDTDTQYF
NA	TRBV11-2	TRBJ2-3	CASSLPAGGVDTQYF
NA	TRBV11-2	TRBJ1-2	CASSLVGYTF
NA	TRBV29-1	TRBJ2-1	CSVRTDYNEQFF
NA	TRBV12-3/TRBV12-4	TRBJ2-1	CASSRSRGASRYSYNEQFF
NA	TRBV5-6	TRBJ1-3	CTSSPIFSGNTIYF
NA	TRBV11-2	TRBJ1-3	CASSLTATPGNTIYF
NA	TRBV11-2	TRBJ2-2	CASSPVWVAHRTNTGELFF
NA	TRBV18	TRBJ2-7	CASSPPHLSYEQYF
NA	TRBV6-1	TRBJ2-5	CTSSPTIDQETQYF
TRBD2	TRBV5-4	TRBJ2-5	CASSSGLAPVLETQYF
NA	TRBV5-1	TRBJ1-4	CASSVGNATNEKLFF
NA	TRBV4-1	TRBJ1-3	CASSTRPGNTIYF
NA	TRBV5-1	TRBJ2-7	CASSLDARGFYEQYF
TRBD2	TRBV14	TRBJ2-4	CASHQASGAEGKNIQYF
NA	TRBV11-2	TRBJ2-7	CASNLEGGGYEQYF
NA	TRBV11-3	TRBJ2-7	CVSSLTPSGEHYF
NA	TRBV7-8	TRBJ2-7	CASSLARIPYEQYF
TRBD1	TRBV5-6	TRBJ2-5	CASSLVGQQETQYF
NA	TRBV6-6	TRBJ1-4	CARSSVGWDNEKLFF
TRBD1	TRBV4-2	TRBJ2-2	CAGNQVGQGRTGELFF
TRBD1	TRBV11-2	TRBJ2-5	CASIPTGETQYF
NA	TRBV11-1	TRBJ1-2	CASSLPSARGFGYTF
NA	TRBV6-6	TRBJ1-6	CTSNADRQRPLHF
NA	TRBV4-2	TRBJ2-7	CANSQDLLSGDEQYF
NA	TRBV11-2	TRBJ2-3	CASSSTGDSTDTQYF
NA	TRBV11-2	TRBJ2-1	CASSLGTRARSPNEQFF
NA	TRBV11-2	TRBJ2-7	CASSPQWYEQYF
NA	TRBV29-1	TRBJ2-3	CSVENRGREDMQYF
TRBD1	TRBV11-2	TRBJ2-3	CASSFEGAIVLSTDTQYF
TRBD1	TRBV28	TRBJ2-1	CASSTGGREQFF
TRBD1	TRBV12-5	TRBJ2-1	CASGLYPGGLSSSYNEQFF
TRBD1	TRBV6-5	TRBJ1-1	CASTWDRLNTEALF
NA	TRBV12-3/TRBV12-4	TRBJ1-4	CASSLAAVREKLFF
TRBD1	TRBV6-1	TRBJ2-7	CASSRLGQASYEQYF